The next 21 T cell receptor beta chains were all read from a single sample in a study of T cells expressing NK-cell markers. TCRdb re-called the 5' RACE reads and shows each CDR3 protein once, DNA omitted. Listed are about 260,000 distinct CDR3 sequences; around 0.42% falls within the top ten. The sequencing sample was made of blood T cells: a sorted CD56 or NKG2C T cell subset, CD4+ or CD8+ T cells, or bulk PBMC T cells (not recorded which). Source of these receptors: a young man in good health.

The chain uses TRBV12-3 or TRBV12-4 and TRBJ1-1. CDR3 length: 12 residues. This chain's CDR3 is CASSPSVGEAFF.

The V and J genes are TRBV5-1 and TRBJ2-7; TCRdb's D call of TRBD1 is untestable without DNA. The CDR3 runs to 14 residues. Looked up from germline, CDR1 is SGHRS and CDR2 is YFSETQ. CDR3 sequence: CASSLAGVSDEQYF.

The rearrangement uses TRBV30 and TRBJ2-7; the TCRdb D gene call, TRBD1, has no DNA to confirm it. The CDR3 consists of 14 residues. Germline V gene sequence: CDR1 GTSNPN, CDR2 SVGIG (reference sequence). Here the CDR3 reads CAWSSGQPVSKQYF.

This sequence joins TRBV7-2 and TRBJ2-5; TCRdb's D call, TRBD2, is unchecked because there is no DNA. Germline CDR1 SGHTA, CDR2 FQGNSA. This CDR3 comprises 12 residues. CDR3 residues: CASSHFEGTQYF. Variable domain in full (rest from reference TRBV7-2 and TRBJ2-5): GAGVSQSPSNKVTEKGKDVELRCDPISGHTALYWYRQSLGQGLEFLIYFQGNSAPDKSGLPSDRFSAERTGGSVSTLTIQRTQQEDSAVYLCASSHFEGTQYFGPGTRLLVL.

The chain couples TRBV20-1 to TRBJ2-7; TCRdb returns TRBD1, unconfirmable since there is no DNA. CDR1 and CDR2 (germline): DFQATT, SNEGSKA (reference sequence). This CDR3 is built from 14 residues. The CDR3 spells CSASGTGSGHEQYF.

The chain joins TRBV25-1 to TRBJ2-1; with no DNA, the TCRdb D assignment of TRBD2 cannot be verified. The CDR3 consists of 16 residues. Germline V gene sequence: CDR1 MGHDK, CDR2 SYGVNS. This CDR3 reads CASRRAGGIFRAEQFF. Using reference TRBV25-1 and TRBJ2-1 for the parts outside the CDR3, the full variable domain is EADIYQTPRYLVIGTGKKITLECSQTMGHDKMYWYQQDPGMELHLIHYSYGVNSTEKGDLSSESTVSRIRTEHFPLTLESARPSHTSQYLCASRRAGGIFRAEQFFGPGTRLTVL.

The chain combines TRBV20-1 with TRBJ2-3; TCRdb reports TRBD2, a call that lacks DNA to check it against. The CDR3 is 15 amino acids. Germline V lookup: CDR1 DFQATT, CDR2 SNEGSKA (reference sequence). CDR3 amino acids: CSATRDQILTDTQYF.

CDR3 in amino acids: CASSYSLAGAGELFF. This chain uses TRBV6-5 with TRBJ2-2; TCRdb's D call of TRBD2 is untestable without DNA. Germline V lookup: CDR1 MNHEY, CDR2 SVGAGI. The CDR3 sequence is 15 residues long.

The CDR3 here is CASSLGGRGYEQYF. The chain couples TRBV12-3 or TRBV12-4 to TRBJ2-7; TCRdb returns TRBD1, unconfirmable since there is no DNA. CDR3 length: 14 amino acids.

V gene TRBV12-3 or TRBV12-4 combines with J gene TRBJ1-6; the TCRdb D gene call, TRBD1, has no DNA to confirm it. The CDR3 runs to 15 residues. The CDR3 reads CASSQGDRDNSPLHF.

Here the CDR3 reads CASSLAGGWTGELFF. V gene TRBV5-1 combines with J gene TRBJ2-2; no DNA is available, so the TRBD2 call from TCRdb remains unchecked. The germline gives CDR1 SGHRS, CDR2 YFSETQ. CDR3 size: 15 residues.

The genes are TRBV9 and TRBJ2-1; as DNA is missing, the TRBD2 call by TCRdb cannot be tested. Germline V lookup: CDR1 SGDLS, CDR2 YYNGEE. This CDR3 contains 16 residues. This CDR3 is CASSARVSGRRNEQFF.

The chain carries TRBV5-1 and TRBJ1-4. This CDR3 spans 15 amino acids. Germline CDR1 and CDR2: SGHRS and YFSETQ. The CDR3 is CASSREGVSNEKLFF.

J is TRBJ2-1 and V is TRBV20-1; without DNA, the TCRdb call of TRBD2 cannot be checked. This CDR3 spans 15 amino acids. Germline lookup yields CDR1 DFQATT and CDR2 SNEGSKA (reference sequence). The CDR3 loop reads CSARDRGPAYNEQFF.

This sequence joins TRBV7-9 and TRBJ2-6; TCRdb's D gene call, TRBD1, goes unchecked for lack of DNA. This CDR3 has 20 amino acids. From germline, CDR1 is SEHNR and CDR2 FQNEAQ (reference sequence). The CDR3 sequence: CASRAGRRDRDSFGANVLTF.

The V gene is TRBV10-3, the J gene TRBJ2-1; TCRdb lists TRBD1, though no DNA is available to test this call. Germline V gene sequence: CDR1 ENHRY, CDR2 SYGVKD. This CDR3 region has 14 residues. CDR3 sequence: CAINLGGGYNEQFF.

V is TRBV5-5 and J is TRBJ2-2. The CDR3 is made up of 14 amino acids. Looked up from germline, CDR1 is SGHKS and CDR2 is YYEKEE (reference sequence). CDR3 region: CASSFFNSTGELFF.

The CDR3 loop is CASSLVGPYGQYF. This chain uses TRBV6-1 with TRBJ2-7; lacking DNA, the TRBD1 call made by TCRdb goes unchecked. The CDR3 extends over 13 amino acids. The germline CDR1 and CDR2 sequences are MNHNS and SASEGT.

This chain links TRBV9 with TRBJ2-1; no DNA is available, so the TRBD1 call from TCRdb remains unchecked. Germline V lookup: CDR1 SGDLS, CDR2 YYNGEE. This CDR3 is built from 16 residues. CDR3 in amino acids: CASSVARGGGNNEQFF.

The chain employs TRBV19 and TRBJ1-2; TCRdb returns TRBD1, unconfirmable since there is no DNA. This CDR3 comprises 16 residues. Germline CDR1 is LNHDA and CDR2 is SQIVND (reference sequence). Here the CDR3 reads CASSISPTDAHYGYTF.

This chain connects TRBV12-3 or TRBV12-4 to TRBJ1-6; the TCRdb D gene call, TRBD1, has no DNA to confirm it. This CDR3 contains 16 residues. CDR3 sequence reads: CASSFLWDMAFLPLHF.